This T cell receptor beta chain was identified in a study of CD8 T cells in Susac syndrome. Study in general: When their blood was taken, patients with Susac syndrome were therapy-naive, taking corticosteroids, or taking intravenous immunoglobulin alone.

The CDR3 has 13 amino acids. The V segment lost 5 bases and the J segment 4 bases; nucleotides outside the gene matches: 7. Germline values: CDR1 DFQATT, CDR2 SNEGSKA (reference sequence). Random hexamers were used to reverse transcribe an amount of about 0.45 to 1 ug RNA. TCRdb called the immunoSEQ multiplex PCR reads again in MiXCR, with one record for every CDR3 protein. The sample consists of about 190,000 distinct CDR3 sequences, approximately 95% of them appearing once. The chain is built from TRBV20-1 and TRBJ2-7, with 8 bases that match TRBD2. Sequencing used CD8+ T cells from PBMCs. This clonotype was obtained from a human donor with Susac syndrome. CDR3 region: CSAQRESYYEQYF. Here the CDR3 DNA reads TGCAGTGCTCAGCGGGAGTCTTATTACGAGCAGTACTTC.